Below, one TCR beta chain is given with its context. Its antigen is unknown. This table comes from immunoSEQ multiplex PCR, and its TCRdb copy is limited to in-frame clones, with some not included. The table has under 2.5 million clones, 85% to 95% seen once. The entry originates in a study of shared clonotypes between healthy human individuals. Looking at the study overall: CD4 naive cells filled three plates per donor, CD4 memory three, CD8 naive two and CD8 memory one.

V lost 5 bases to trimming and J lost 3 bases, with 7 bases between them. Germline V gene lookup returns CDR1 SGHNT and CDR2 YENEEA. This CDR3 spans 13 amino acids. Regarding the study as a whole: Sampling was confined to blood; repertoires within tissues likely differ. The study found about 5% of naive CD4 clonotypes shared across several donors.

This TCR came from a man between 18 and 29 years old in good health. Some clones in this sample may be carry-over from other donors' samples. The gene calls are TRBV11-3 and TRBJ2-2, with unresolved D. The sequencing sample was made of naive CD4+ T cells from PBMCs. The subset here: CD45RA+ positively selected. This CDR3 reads CASSPGYTGELFF. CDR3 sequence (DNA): TGTGCCAGCAGCCCAGGTTACACCGGGGAGCTGTTTTTT.